The clone carrying this T cell receptor beta chain was observed once. The antigen is undetermined. These data come from a study of shared clonotypes between healthy human individuals. Study-wide background: Each donor's CD8 memory used one plate, CD8 naive two, each CD4 subset three.

Splitting of CD4+ cells produced CD45RA+ naive and CD45RA-negative memory subsets. The data were produced by immunoSEQ multiplex PCR, yet TCRdb's version contains in-frame clones alone and is incomplete. The data show about 1.5 million clones, roughly 96% seen once. Study results and limitations: Relative to clonotypes present in all four donors, those not shared had lower generation probabilities.

Germline V lookup: CDR1 SGHTA, CDR2 FQGTGA. V trimming: 2 bases; J trimming: 4 bases; junction bases outside the gene matches: 8. CDR3 length: 18 residues. Sequenced input: naive CD4+ T cells sorted from blood. Subset defined: CD45RA+ positively selected. The genes are TRBV7-3 and TRBJ2-2, with 12 bases fitting TRBD2. This clonotype was obtained from a man in his thirties or forties in good health. CDR3 coding DNA: TGTGCCAGCAGCTTATGGCCTAGCGGGAGGGTCGGCACCGGGGAGCTGTTTTTT. Translation gives CASSLWPSGRVGTGELFF.